Detailed here is one TCR beta chain. The Seattle site enrolled patients during active infection and followed them longitudinally. This table comes from immunoSEQ multiplex PCR, and its TCRdb copy is limited to in-frame clones, with some not included. This sample carries roughly 440,000 clones, 88% of them seen once, and the ten largest clones take roughly 12%. This entry is derived from a study of blood T cell repertoires in COVID-19. Germline values: CDR1 SGHTA, CDR2 FQGNSA. This CDR3 region has 15 residues. The junction had 8 bases not matched to a gene; V was cut back by 5 bases and J by 5 bases. This clonotype originated in a woman between 50 and 59 years old with COVID-19, enrolled during active disease. The rearrangement uses TRBV7-2 and TRBJ2-5; 10 bases fit TRBD1. The source material was peripheral blood. The DNA of the CDR3 is TGTGCCAGCAGCCCGGGGACAGGGGATCGGGAGACCCAGTACTTC. It yields the protein CASSPGTGDRETQYF. The full variable domain, its missing parts supplied by reference TRBV7-2 and TRBJ2-5, is GAGVSQSPSNKVTEKGKDVELRCDPISGHTALYWYRQSLGQGLEFLIYFQGNSAPDKSGLPSDRFSAERTGGSVSTLTIQRTQQEDSAVYLCASSPGTGDRETQYFGPGTRLLVL.